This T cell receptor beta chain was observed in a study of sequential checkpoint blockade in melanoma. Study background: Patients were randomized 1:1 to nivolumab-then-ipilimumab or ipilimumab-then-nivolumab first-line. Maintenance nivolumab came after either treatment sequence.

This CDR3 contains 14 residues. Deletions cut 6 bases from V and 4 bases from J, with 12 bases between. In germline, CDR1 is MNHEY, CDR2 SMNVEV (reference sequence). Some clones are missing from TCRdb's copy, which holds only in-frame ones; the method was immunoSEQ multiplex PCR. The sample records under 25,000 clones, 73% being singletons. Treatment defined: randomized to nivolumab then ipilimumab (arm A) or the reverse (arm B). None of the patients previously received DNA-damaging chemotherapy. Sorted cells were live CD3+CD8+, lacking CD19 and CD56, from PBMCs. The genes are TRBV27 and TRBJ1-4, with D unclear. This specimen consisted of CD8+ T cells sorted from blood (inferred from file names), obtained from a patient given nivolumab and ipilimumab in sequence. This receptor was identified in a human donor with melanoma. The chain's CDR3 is CASRILGGNEKLFF. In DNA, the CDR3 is TGTGCCAGCAGGATTCTCGGTGGTAATGAAAAACTGTTTTTT. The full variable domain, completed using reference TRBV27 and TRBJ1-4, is EAQVTQNPRYLITVTGKKLTVTCSQNMNHEYMSWYRQDPGLGLRQIYYSMNVEVTDKGDVPEGYKVSRKEKRNFPLILESPSPNQTSLYFCASRILGGNEKLFFGSGTQLSVL.